This is a list of T cell receptor beta chains from one sample in a study of cytomegalovirus exposure and HLA in healthy donors. This table comes from immunoSEQ multiplex PCR, and its TCRdb copy is limited to in-frame clones, with some not included. The sample records roughly 200,000 clones, 75% to 85% being singletons. Sequences were obtained from PBMCs. These receptors were collected from a woman aged 55-75 years in good health and CMV-seropositive. Both conserved end residues are part of each CDR3. A D gene is named only where the DNA matches it firmly. Not every row has a clone size; where given, it reads once, few, many or a size class.

DNA,CDR3,size,D,V,J
TGCGCCAGCAGCCACCTGCCGGGGGGGCCCTACAATGAGCAGTTCTTC,CASSHLPGGPYNEQFF,NA,TRBD2,TRBV4-1,TRBJ2-1
TGTGCCAGCAGACCGACAGGGACCTACGAGCAGTACTTC,CASRPTGTYEQYF,NA,TRBD1,TRBV6-6,TRBJ2-7
TGTGCCAGCAGTTACTCCTTATGGCCCGGAGGGACTGAAGCTTTCTTT,CASSYSLWPGGTEAFF,NA,NA,TRBV6-5,TRBJ1-1
TGTGCCAGCAGCTCCACCCTGGGGAGAAACACTGAAGCTTTCTTT,CASSSTLGRNTEAFF,NA,NA,TRBV7-3,TRBJ1-1
TGTGCCAGCAGTTTATATGGGGGCGGCAATCAGCCCCAGCATTTT,CASSLYGGGNQPQHF,NA,NA,TRBV27,TRBJ1-5
TGTGCCTGGAGTCTTCTGACAGGGAGCGGGGAGCTGTTTTTT,CAWSLLTGSGELFF,once,TRBD1,TRBV30,TRBJ2-2
TGTGCCAGCAGTTACTCGAGACAGGGAGGAAACACCATATATTTT,CASSYSRQGGNTIYF,NA,TRBD1,TRBV6-6,TRBJ1-3
TGTGCCAGCAGACCACAGGGTTATAATTCACCCCTCCACTTT,CASRPQGYNSPLHF,NA,NA,TRBV5-6,TRBJ1-6
TGTGCCAGCAGCTTGGTTGCGGGGTCCCTAGCCAAAAACAGTCAGTACTTC,CASSLVAGSLAKNSQYF,NA,NA,TRBV5-4,TRBJ2-4
TGTGCCAGCAGCTTGGGGGCAGGGATGGGCAATCAGCCCCAGCATTTT,CASSLGAGMGNQPQHF,NA,NA,TRBV5-6,TRBJ1-5
TGTGCCAGCAGCCAAGAACAGGGGGATCAGCCCCAGCATTTT,CASSQEQGDQPQHF,NA,TRBD1,TRBV4-2,TRBJ1-5
TGTGCCAGCAGCCTCGGGGACAGGCCGCGGGAGCAGTACTTC,CASSLGDRPREQYF,NA,TRBD1,TRBV28,TRBJ2-7
TGCGCCAGCAGCCGGGACTCTTACACAGATACGCAGTATTTT,CASSRDSYTDTQYF,few,NA,TRBV5-1,TRBJ2-3
TGTGCCTGGAGAGGTCGCGGTACTGGTTCACCCCTCCACTTT,CAWRGRGTGSPLHF,NA,NA,TRBV30,TRBJ1-6
TGTGCCAGCAGAGTGGGACAGGGGATACCAACTAATGAAAAACTGTTTTTT,CASRVGQGIPTNEKLFF,few,TRBD1,TRBV5-6,TRBJ1-4